This passage covers 13 T cell receptor beta chains from one sample sequenced in a study of cytomegalovirus exposure and HLA in healthy donors. PCR was performed using 60 Vbeta and 13 Jbeta primers. Libraries were prepared by immunoSEQ multiplex PCR; TCRdb keeps only in-frame clonotypes and omits some of them. The sample carries about 180,000 clones, about 80% recorded once. Sequenced input: PBMCs. These receptors all stem from a woman younger than 45 in good health and CMV-seronegative.

The chain employs TRBV7-2 and TRBJ1-6; no clear D gene. Germline V gene data show CDR1 as SGHTA and CDR2 as FQGNSA. The CDR3 length is 16 residues. V lost 1 base to trimming and J lost 0 bases, with 7 bases between them. The CDR3, as DNA: TGTGCCAGCAGCTTAGATGCAGGCTCCTATAATTCACCCCTCCACTTT. Its translation is CASSLDAGSYNSPLHF.

This chain connects TRBV1 to TRBJ2-5; the table's D gene call, TRBD2, was not cross checked with the DNA. TRBV1 is a documented pseudogene. The CDR3 extends over 18 amino acids. CDR3 protein: CTSSPGLAGGFLQETQYF. The CDR3 coding sequence is TGCACCAGCAGCCCCGGACTAGCGGGGGGCTTTTTACAAGAGACCCAGTACTTC.

The genes are TRBV19 and TRBJ2-7; D remains unclear. Germline-derived CDR1 and CDR2 are LNHDA and SQIVND (reference sequence). The CDR3 extends over 16 amino acids. The germline V and J ends were trimmed by 3 bases and 0 bases, with 15 bases remaining between them. CDR3 nucleotide sequence: TGTGCCAGTAGTATCGCTTCTAACGAGCCCTCCTACGAGCAGTACTTC. This gives the protein CASSIASNEPSYEQYF.

The rearrangement uses TRBV28 and TRBJ1-4; D is unclear. Germline V gene lookup returns CDR1 MDHEN and CDR2 SYDVKM. The length of the CDR3 is 15 residues. Trimming left V 2 bases short and J 0 bases short, with 7 bases between. CDR3 coding DNA: TGTGCCAGCAGTTTAACGCCTACAACTAATGAAAAACTGTTTTTT. Its translation: CASSLTPTTNEKLFF.

The V call is TRBV6-1, the J call TRBJ1-1; 7 nucleotides align to TRBD1. The germline V gene has CDR1 MNHNS and CDR2 SASEGT. Trimming took 7 bases from V and 2 from J; bases not matched to a gene: 7. This CDR3 is 14 amino acids long. This chain's CDR3 is CASILTGSNTEAFF. The CDR3 DNA reads as TGTGCCAGCATTCTGACAGGGTCCAACACTGAAGCTTTCTTT.

The chain recombines TRBV28 with TRBJ2-5, with no clear D. The CDR3 is 13 residues long. Germline V CDR1 and CDR2: MDHEN, SYDVKM. Trimming took off 2 bases at V and 2 bases at J, with 6 bases between the two ends. The CDR3 coding sequence is TGTGCCAGCAGTTTAGACTTACAAGAGACCCAGTACTTC. It codes for CASSLDLQETQYF.

Only one count was recorded for this clone. CDR3 DNA sequence: TGTGCCAGCAGCTACCGACAGGGGGCTCGGAATCAGCCCCAGCATTTT. This translates into CASSYRQGARNQPQHF. This sequence joins TRBV6-8 and TRBJ1-5; 10 positions match TRBD1. V lost 6 bases, J lost 4 bases, and 9 bases stayed unmatched. Germline loops: CDR1 MNHGY, CDR2 SAAAGT. The CDR3 sequence is 16 residues long.

This clone has just one count. This chain uses TRBV9 with TRBJ2-1, with D unresolved. CDR1 and CDR2 (germline): SGDLS, YYNGEE. Between the trimmed V and J ends, which lost 3 bases and 4 bases, there was a span of 11 bases. This CDR3 has 14 amino acids. CDR3 region: CASSESNGYNEQFF. CDR3 in DNA: TGTGCCAGCAGCGAGTCCAACGGGTACAATGAGCAGTTCTTC.

The chain is built from TRBV7-2 and TRBJ2-5; 13 positions agree with TRBD2. The V gene end was trimmed by 5 bases and the J gene end by 5 bases; junction bases not matched to a gene: 8. CDR1 and CDR2 from the germline V gene are SGHTA and FQGNSA. This CDR3 is built from 16 residues. CDR3 region: CASSQRLAGGSETQYF. The CDR3 nucleotides read TGTGCCAGCAGCCAACGACTAGCGGGGGGCTCGGAGACCCAGTACTTC. Full variable domain (outside the CDR3, taken from reference TRBV7-2 and TRBJ2-5): GAGVSQSPSNKVTEKGKDVELRCDPISGHTALYWYRQSLGQGLEFLIYFQGNSAPDKSGLPSDRFSAERTGGSVSTLTIQRTQQEDSAVYLCASSQRLAGGSETQYFGPGTRLLVL.

V gene TRBV2 combines with J gene TRBJ2-5, with TRBD2 matching 10 bases. Losses at the gene ends were 8 bases for V and 5 bases for J; bases not matched to a gene: 11. The CDR3 contains 15 residues. Looked up from germline, CDR1 is SNHLY and CDR2 is FYNNEI. The CDR3 sequence is CASGRHPGLAETQYF. As DNA, the CDR3 is TGTGCCAGCGGTCGGCACCCGGGACTAGCGGAGACCCAGTACTTC.

The gene calls are TRBV5-1 and TRBJ2-3, with 10 bases matching TRBD2. The CDR3 covers 17 residues. V gave up 2 bases and J gave up 3 bases; unmatched junction bases: 9. Germline loops: CDR1 SGHRS, CDR2 YFSETQ. CDR3 protein: CASSLGLAGDRTDTQYF. CDR3 nucleotides: TGCGCCAGCAGCTTAGGCCTAGCGGGAGATCGGACAGATACGCAGTATTTT.

The chain links TRBV14 to TRBJ2-7, with D maybe TRBD1 (6 bases). The germline V and J ends were trimmed by 0 bases and 0 bases, with 15 bases remaining between them. The CDR3 runs 17 residues. Germline V lookup: CDR1 SGHDN, CDR2 FVKESK. The CDR3 DNA follows: TGTGCCAGCAGCCAAGAAGCTACTCCGGGACACTCCTACGAGCAGTACTTC. This gives the protein CASSQEATPGHSYEQYF.

V is TRBV10-3 and J is TRBJ2-7; TRBD1 is a possible D gene (5 bases). Germline values: CDR1 ENHRY, CDR2 SYGVKD. V shed 5 bases and J shed 3 bases, with 11 bases lying between them. This CDR3 has 13 amino acids. Here the CDR3 reads CAISTDSDYEQYF. The CDR3 DNA reads as TGTGCCATCAGTACTGACAGTGACTACGAGCAGTACTTC.